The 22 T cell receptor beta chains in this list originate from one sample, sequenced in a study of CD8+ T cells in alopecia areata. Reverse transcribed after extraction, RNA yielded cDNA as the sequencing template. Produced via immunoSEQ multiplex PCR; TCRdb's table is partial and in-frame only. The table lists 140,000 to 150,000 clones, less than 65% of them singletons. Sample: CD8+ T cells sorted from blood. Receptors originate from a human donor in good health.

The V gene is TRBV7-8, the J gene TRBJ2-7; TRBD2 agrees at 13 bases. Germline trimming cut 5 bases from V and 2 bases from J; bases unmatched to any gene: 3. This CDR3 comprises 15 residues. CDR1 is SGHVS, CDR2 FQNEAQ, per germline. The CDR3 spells CASSPGTSGAYEQYF. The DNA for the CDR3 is TGTGCCAGCAGCCCGGGGACTAGCGGGGCCTACGAGCAGTACTTC.

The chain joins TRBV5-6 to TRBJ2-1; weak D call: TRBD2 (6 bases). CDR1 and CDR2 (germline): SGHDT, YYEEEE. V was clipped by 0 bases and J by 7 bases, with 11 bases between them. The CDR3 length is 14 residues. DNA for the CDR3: TGTGCCAGCAGCTTGGGAGCGGGTTGGAATGAGCAGTTCTTC. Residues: CASSLGAGWNEQFF.

The CDR3 coding sequence is TGTGCCATCTCCAGGGACACCGGGGAGCTGTTTTTT. This sequence encodes CAISRDTGELFF. The chain links TRBV10-3 to TRBJ2-2; D is possibly TRBD1 (5 bases). Trimming left V 8 bases short and J 3 bases short, with 7 bases between. The CDR3 is 12 amino acids. Per germline, CDR1 ENHRY and CDR2 SYGVKD.

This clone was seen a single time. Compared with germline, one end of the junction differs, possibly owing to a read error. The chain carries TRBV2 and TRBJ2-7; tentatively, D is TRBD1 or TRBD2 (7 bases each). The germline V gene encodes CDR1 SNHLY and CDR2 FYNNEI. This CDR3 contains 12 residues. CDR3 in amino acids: CVSRGGIYEQYF. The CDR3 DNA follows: TGTGTCAGCAGGGGGGGCATCTACGAGCAGTACTTC.

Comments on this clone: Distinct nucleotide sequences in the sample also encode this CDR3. This chain's CDR3 is CSVGTGESYEQYF. The CDR3 region has the DNA TGCAGCGTTGGGACAGGGGAATCCTACGAGCAGTACTTC. This chain joins TRBV29-1 and TRBJ2-7, with 9 nucleotides matching TRBD1. The germline V gene has CDR1 SQVTM and CDR2 ANQGSEA. This CDR3 contains 13 residues. Trimming cost V 4 bases and J 1 base; bases outside gene matches: 2.

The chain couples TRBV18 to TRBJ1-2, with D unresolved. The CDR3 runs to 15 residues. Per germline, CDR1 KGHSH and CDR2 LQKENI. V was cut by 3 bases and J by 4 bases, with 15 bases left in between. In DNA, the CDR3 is TGTGCCAGCTCACCGACGGGCCCCGAAATCTATGGCTACACCTTC. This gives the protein CASSPTGPEIYGYTF.

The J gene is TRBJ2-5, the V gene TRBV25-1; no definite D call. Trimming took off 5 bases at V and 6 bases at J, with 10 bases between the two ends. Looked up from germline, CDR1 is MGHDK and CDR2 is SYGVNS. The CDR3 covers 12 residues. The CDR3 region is CASSRVLQTQYF. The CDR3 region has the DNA TGTGCCAGCAGTCGGGTCCTGCAGACCCAGTACTTC.

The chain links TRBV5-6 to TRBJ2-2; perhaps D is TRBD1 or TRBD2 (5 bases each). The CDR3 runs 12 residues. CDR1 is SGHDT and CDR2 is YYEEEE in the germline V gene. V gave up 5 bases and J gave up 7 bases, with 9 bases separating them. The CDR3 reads CASRNGGGELFF. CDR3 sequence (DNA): TGTGCCAGCAGAAATGGGGGCGGGGAGCTGTTTTTT.

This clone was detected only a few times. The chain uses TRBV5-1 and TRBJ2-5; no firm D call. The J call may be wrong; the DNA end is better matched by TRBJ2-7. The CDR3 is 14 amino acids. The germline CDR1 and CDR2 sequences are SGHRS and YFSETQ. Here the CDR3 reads CASSLVRGDYEQYF. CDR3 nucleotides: TGCGCCAGCAGCTTGGTCCGAGGCGACTACGAGCAGTACTTC.

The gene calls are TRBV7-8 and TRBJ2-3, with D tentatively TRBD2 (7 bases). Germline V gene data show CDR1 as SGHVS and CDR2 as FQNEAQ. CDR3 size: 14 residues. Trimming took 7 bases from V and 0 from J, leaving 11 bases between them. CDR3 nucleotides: TGTGCCAGCAAAAAGGGGGGGAGCACAGATACGCAGTATTTT. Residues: CASKKGGSTDTQYF. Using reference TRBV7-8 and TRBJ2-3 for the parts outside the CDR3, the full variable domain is GAGVSQSPRYKVAKRGQDVALRCDPISGHVSLFWYQQALGQGPEFLTYFQNEAQLDKSGLPSDRFFAERPEGSVSTLKIQRTQQEDSAVYLCASKKGGSTDTQYFGPGTRLTVL.

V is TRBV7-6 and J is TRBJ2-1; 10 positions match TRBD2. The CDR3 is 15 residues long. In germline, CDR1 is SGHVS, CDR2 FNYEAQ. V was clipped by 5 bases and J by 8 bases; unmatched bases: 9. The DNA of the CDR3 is TGTGCCAGCAGCGCTACAGCGGGAGGGTTTGATGAGCAGTTCTTC. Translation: CASSATAGGFDEQFF.

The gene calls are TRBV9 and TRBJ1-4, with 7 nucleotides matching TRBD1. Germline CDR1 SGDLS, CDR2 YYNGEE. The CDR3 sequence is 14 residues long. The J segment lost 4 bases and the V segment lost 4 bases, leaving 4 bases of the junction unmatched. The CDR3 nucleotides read TGTGCCAGCAGCTCGGGACAGAGTAATGAAAAACTGTTTTTT. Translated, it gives CASSSGQSNEKLFF. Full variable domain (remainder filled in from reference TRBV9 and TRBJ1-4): DSGVTQTPKHLITATGQRVTLRCSPRSGDLSVYWYQQSLDQGLQFLIQYYNGEERAKGNILERFSAQQFPDLHSELNLSSLELGDSALYFCASSSGQSNEKLFFGSGTQLSVL.

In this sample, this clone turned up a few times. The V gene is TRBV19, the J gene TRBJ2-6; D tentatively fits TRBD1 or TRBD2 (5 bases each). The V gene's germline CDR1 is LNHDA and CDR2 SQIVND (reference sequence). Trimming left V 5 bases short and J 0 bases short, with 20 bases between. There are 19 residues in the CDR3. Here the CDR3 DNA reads TGTGCCAGTAGTGACTACGACAGTGCCCCCCTCTCTGGGGCCAACGTCCTGACTTTC. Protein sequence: CASSDYDSAPLSGANVLTF.

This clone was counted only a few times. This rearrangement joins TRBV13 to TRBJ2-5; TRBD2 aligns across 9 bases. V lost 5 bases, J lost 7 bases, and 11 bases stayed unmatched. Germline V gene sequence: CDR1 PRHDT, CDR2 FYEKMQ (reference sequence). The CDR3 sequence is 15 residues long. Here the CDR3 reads CASSNRGRAGGTQYF. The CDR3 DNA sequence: TGTGCCAGCAGCAACCGCGGGAGGGCCGGAGGGACCCAGTACTTC.

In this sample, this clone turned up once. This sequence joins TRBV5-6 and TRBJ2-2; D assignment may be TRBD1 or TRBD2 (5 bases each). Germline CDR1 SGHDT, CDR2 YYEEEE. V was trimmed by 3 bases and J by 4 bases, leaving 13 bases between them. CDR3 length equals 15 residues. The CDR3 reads CASSSGAPFTGELFF. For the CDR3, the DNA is TGTGCCAGCAGCTCCGGGGCCCCCTTCACCGGGGAGCTGTTTTTT.

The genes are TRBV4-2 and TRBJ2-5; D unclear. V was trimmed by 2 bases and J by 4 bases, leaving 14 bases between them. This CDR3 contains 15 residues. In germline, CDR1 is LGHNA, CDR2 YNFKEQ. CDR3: CASSQSPLAAETQYF. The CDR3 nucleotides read TGTGCCAGCAGCCAATCCCCCTTGGCGGCAGAGACCCAGTACTTC.

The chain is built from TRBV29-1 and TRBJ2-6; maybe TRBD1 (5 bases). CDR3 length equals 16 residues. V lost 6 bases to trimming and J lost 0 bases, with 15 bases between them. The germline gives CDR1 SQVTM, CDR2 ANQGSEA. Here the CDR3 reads CSVTDRSSSGANVLTF. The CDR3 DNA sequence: TGCAGCGTCACTGACAGATCGAGCTCTGGGGCCAACGTCCTGACTTTC.

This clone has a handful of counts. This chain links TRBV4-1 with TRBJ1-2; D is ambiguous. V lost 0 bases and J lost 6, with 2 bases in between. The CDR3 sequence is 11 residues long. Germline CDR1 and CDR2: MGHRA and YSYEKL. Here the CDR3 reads CASSQDNGYTF. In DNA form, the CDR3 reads TGCGCCAGCAGCCAAGATAATGGCTACACCTTC.

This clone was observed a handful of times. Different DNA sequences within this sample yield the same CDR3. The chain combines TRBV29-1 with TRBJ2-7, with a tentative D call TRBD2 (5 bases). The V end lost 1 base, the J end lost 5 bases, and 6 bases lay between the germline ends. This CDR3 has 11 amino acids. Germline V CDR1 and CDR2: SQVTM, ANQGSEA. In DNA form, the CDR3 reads TGCAGCGTTGAAGGGAGGAACGAGCAGTACTTC. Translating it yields CSVEGRNEQYF.

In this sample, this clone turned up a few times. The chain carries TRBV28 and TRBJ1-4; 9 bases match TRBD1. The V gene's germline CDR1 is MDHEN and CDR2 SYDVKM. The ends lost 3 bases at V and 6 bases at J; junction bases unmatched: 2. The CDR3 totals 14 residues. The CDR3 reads CASSLDRGDEKLFF. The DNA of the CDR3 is TGTGCCAGCAGTTTGGACAGGGGAGATGAAAAACTGTTTTTT.

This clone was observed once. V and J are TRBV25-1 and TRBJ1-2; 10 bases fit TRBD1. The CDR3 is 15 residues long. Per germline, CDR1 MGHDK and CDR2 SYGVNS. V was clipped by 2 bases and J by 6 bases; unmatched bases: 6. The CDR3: CASSEPTGGGDGYTF. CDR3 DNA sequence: TGTGCCAGCAGTGAACCGACAGGGGGCGGGGATGGCTACACCTTC.

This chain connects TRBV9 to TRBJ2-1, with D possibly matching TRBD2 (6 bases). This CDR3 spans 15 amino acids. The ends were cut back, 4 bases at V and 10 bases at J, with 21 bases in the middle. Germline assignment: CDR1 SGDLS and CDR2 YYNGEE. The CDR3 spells CASSIGPGESREQFF. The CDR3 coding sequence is TGTGCCAGCAGCATCGGGCCGGGAGAAAGCCGGGAGCAGTTCTTC. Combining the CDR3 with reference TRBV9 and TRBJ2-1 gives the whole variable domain DSGVTQTPKHLITATGQRVTLRCSPRSGDLSVYWYQQSLDQGLQFLIQYYNGEERAKGNILERFSAQQFPDLHSELNLSSLELGDSALYFCASSIGPGESREQFFGPGTRLTVL.